Listed here are 3 T cell receptor beta chains from one sample, sequenced in a study of lymphopenia after photon versus proton radiotherapy. Some clones are missing from TCRdb's copy, which holds only in-frame ones; the method was immunoSEQ multiplex PCR. The data hold 11,000 to 15,000 clones, with 70% to 85% observed a single time. Material: peripheral blood, obtained from a patient treated with photon-based radiotherapy. All receptors derive from a man aged 50 or older with gastric cancer.

This clone came up once. This chain links TRBV30 with TRBJ2-5; D gene uncertain. The DNA end is more similar to TRBJ2-7, so the J call may be wrong. Germline V gene sequence: CDR1 GTSNPN, CDR2 SVGIG (reference sequence). The CDR3 has 13 residues. The CDR3 region is CAWSVRRNYEQYF. CDR3 nucleotide sequence: TGTGCCTGGAGTGTACGACGGAACTACGAGCAGTACTTC.

The chain combines TRBV6-5 with TRBJ1-3; D gene unclear. The length of the CDR3 is 14 residues. V lost 7 bases, J lost 0 bases, and 10 bases lay in between. Germline V gives CDR1 MNHEY, CDR2 SVGAGI. For the CDR3, the DNA is TGTGCCAGCACCCCGACAATCTCTGGAAACACCATATATTTT. The encoded protein is CASTPTISGNTIYF.

This chain uses TRBV19 with TRBJ1-5, with D perhaps matching TRBD1 (6 bases). Germline lookup yields CDR1 LNHDA and CDR2 SQIVND (reference sequence). V was trimmed by 10 bases and J by 6 bases, leaving 13 bases between them. The CDR3 contains 12 residues. As DNA, the CDR3 is TGTGCCAACGGGGGGGGCACTCAGCCCCAGCATTTT. Translated, it gives CANGGGTQPQHF. The full variable domain, rest sourced from reference TRBV19 and TRBJ1-5, is DGGITQSPKYLFRKEGQNVTLSCEQNLNHDAMYWYRQDPGQGLRLIYYSQIVNDFQKGDIAEGYSVSREKKESFPLTVTSAQKNPTAFYLCANGGGTQPQHFGDGTRLSIL.